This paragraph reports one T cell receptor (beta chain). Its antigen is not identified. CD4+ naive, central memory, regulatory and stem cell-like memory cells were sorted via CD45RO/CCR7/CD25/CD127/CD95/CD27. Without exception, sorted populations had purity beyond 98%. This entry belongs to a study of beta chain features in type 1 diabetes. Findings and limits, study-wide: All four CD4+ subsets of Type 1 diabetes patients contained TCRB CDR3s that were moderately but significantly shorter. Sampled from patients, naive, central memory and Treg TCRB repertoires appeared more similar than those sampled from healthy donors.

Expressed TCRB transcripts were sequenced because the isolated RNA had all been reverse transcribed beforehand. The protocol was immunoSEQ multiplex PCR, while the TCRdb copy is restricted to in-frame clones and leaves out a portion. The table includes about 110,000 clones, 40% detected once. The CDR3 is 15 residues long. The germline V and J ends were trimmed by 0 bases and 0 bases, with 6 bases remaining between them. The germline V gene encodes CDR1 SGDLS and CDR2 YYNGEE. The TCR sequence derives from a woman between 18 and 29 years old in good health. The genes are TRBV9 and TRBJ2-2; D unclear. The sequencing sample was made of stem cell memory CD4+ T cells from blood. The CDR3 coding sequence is TGTGCCAGCAGCGTAGCTCTATCGAACACCGGGGAGCTGTTTTTT. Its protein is CASSVALSNTGELFF.